Listed below are T cell receptor beta chains from one sample, sequenced in a study of human T cells and chemical hapten exposure. TCRdb analysed the RACE reads with MiXCR anew, one entry per CDR3 protein. The sample has some 110,000 distinct CDR3 sequences, roughly 12% seen once; the top ten hold approximately 2.5%. Sample: whole blood, taken in connection with sensitization to the hapten diphenylcyclopropenone (DPC). The receptors stem from a woman in her fifties or sixties with alopecia areata. Some clones in this sample may be carry-over from other donors' samples. Each CDR3 is given with its conserved first and last residue. The D gene is left open where the match is weak. Not every row has a clone size; where given, it reads once, few, many or a size class.

>15|TRBD1|TRBJ2-7|few|TRBV7-8
TGTGCCAGCAGCTTAGCTCACGGGACAGCCTACGAGCAGTACTTC
CASSLAHGTAYEQYF
>12|-|TRBJ2-1|many|TRBV25-1
TGTGCCAGCAAGGAGGGCACGAGTGAGCAGTTCTTC
CASKEGTSEQFF
>15|-|TRBJ2-2|few|TRBV7-8
TGTGCCAGCACCCCCCAGGCTTTGAACACCGGGGAGCTGTTTTTT
CASTPQALNTGELFF
>15|TRBD1|TRBJ1-2|few|TRBV12-3/TRBV12-4
TGTGCCAGCAGTTTCGTCTGGACAGGAGAAGATGGCTACACCTTC
CASSFVWTGEDGYTF
>15|TRBD1|TRBJ1-1|-|TRBV28
TGTGCCAGCAGTTCGACAGGGGGAATTAGTACTGAAGCTTTCTTT
CASSSTGGISTEAFF
>12|-|TRBJ1-2|many|TRBV12-3/TRBV12-4
TGTGCCAGCAGTCTAGGGACCTATGGCTACACCTTC
CASSLGTYGYTF
>17|-|TRBJ2-1|many|TRBV6-2/TRBV6-3
TGTGCCAGCAGGCCTTCAGGACCTCTCCAAGTTATTAATGAGCAGTTCTTC
CASRPSGPLQVINEQFF
>15|-|TRBJ2-1|-|TRBV4-3
TGCGCCAGCAGCCAAGAACTGCTTTCCTACAATGAGCAGTTCTTC
CASSQELLSYNEQFF
>15|-|TRBJ2-3|-|TRBV5-8
TGTGCCAGCAGCCGGAGGGCCTCTTACACAGATACGCAGTATTTT
CASSRRASYTDTQYF
>14|-|TRBJ2-3|-|TRBV10-3
TGTGCCATCAGTGTGGACACCCCCCGGGATACGCAGTATTTT
CAISVDTPRDTQYF
>16|TRBD2|TRBJ2-1|-|TRBV9
TGTGCCAGCAGCCTCCCCGGGCTAGCGGGCTACAATGAGCAGTTCTTC
CASSLPGLAGYNEQFF
>16|-|TRBJ1-6|few|TRBV20-1
TGCAGTGCTAACGGACACACGAGCTCCTATAATTCACCCCTCCACTTT
CSANGHTSSYNSPLHF
>16|TRBD2|TRBJ2-3|-|TRBV5-1
TGCGCCAGCAGCTTGGGAAGCGGGGGAGGTCCAGATACGCAGTATTTT
CASSLGSGGGPDTQYF
>14|-|TRBJ2-7|many|TRBV10-3
TGTGCCATCAGTGAGCCTGCAGAGGGCTACGAGCAGTACTTC
CAISEPAEGYEQYF
>17|TRBD2|TRBJ2-3|many|TRBV9
TGTGCCAGCAGCGTAGAGGGGAGGGGCTTCCCCACAGATACGCAGTATTTT
CASSVEGRGFPTDTQYF
>16|TRBD2|TRBJ2-3|few|TRBV7-2
TGTGCCAGCAGCTTACTACGCGGGGGGCCCCCAGATACGCAGTATTTT
CASSLLRGGPPDTQYF
>14|TRBD2|TRBJ2-7|-|TRBV5-1
TGCGCCAGCAGCTCGACTAGCGTGGTGTACGAGCAGTACTTC
CASSSTSVVYEQYF
>17|-|TRBJ1-5|-|TRBV5-1
TGCGCCAGCAGCTTGACGGGGGCAGGGGAGGGCAATCAGCCCCAGCATTTT
CASSLTGAGEGNQPQHF
>12|TRBD1|TRBJ1-1|-|TRBV15
TGTGCCACCAGCACGACAGGGCTGGAAGCTTTCTTT
CATSTTGLEAFF
>16|TRBD1|TRBJ1-5|few|TRBV28
TGTGCCAGCAGTCCCCGACAGGGGAATAGCAATCAGCCCCAGCATTTT
CASSPRQGNSNQPQHF
>13|-|TRBJ2-7|many|TRBV12-3/TRBV12-4
TGTGCCAGCAGACGTCCGGGGGAGGACGAGCAGTACTTC
CASRRPGEDEQYF
>16|-|TRBJ2-1|-|TRBV3-1
TGTGCCAGCAGCCAAGATCACGGGAGCTCCTACAATGAGCAGTTCTTC
CASSQDHGSSYNEQFF
>16|TRBD2|TRBJ2-7|many|TRBV3-1
TGTGCCAGCAGCTGGGGCGTGAGTAGCGGGGGTTACGAGCAGTACTTC
CASSWGVSSGGYEQYF
>14|-|TRBJ1-5|-|TRBV12-3/TRBV12-4
TGTGCCAGCAGTTTCGCCCCGATAAATCAGCCCCAGCATTTT
CASSFAPINQPQHF
>12|-|TRBJ1-2|few|TRBV7-9
TGTGCCAGCAGCTCCCCCCGTTCTGGCTACACCTTC
CASSSPRSGYTF
>15|TRBD2|TRBJ2-3|-|TRBV5-1
TGCGCCAGCAGAACAAGACTAGCGGGGGCAGATACGCAGTATTTT
CASRTRLAGADTQYF
>13|-|TRBJ2-2|few|TRBV14
TGTGCCAGCAGCCCGGTGGGGGCCGGGGAGCTGTTTTTT
CASSPVGAGELFF
>18|TRBD2|TRBJ2-7|-|TRBV28
TGTGCCAGCAGGTCCCGGGACGGGTTACTAGCGGGAAGGTACGAGCAGTACTTC
CASRSRDGLLAGRYEQYF
>13|-|TRBJ2-6|-|TRBV20-1
TGCAGTGCTATCGCATCTGGGGCCAACGTCCTGACTTTC
CSAIASGANVLTF
>15|TRBD1|TRBJ1-2|many|TRBV20-1
TGCAGTGCTAGCACAGGGGACAGGGGGCTCTATGGCTACACCTTC
CSASTGDRGLYGYTF
>14|-|TRBJ2-1|many|TRBV29-1
TGCAGCGTTACCGTGGTCCGGGGCTACAATGAGCAGTTCTTC
CSVTVVRGYNEQFF
>16|-|TRBJ1-1|few|TRBV6-2/TRBV6-3
TGTGCCAGCAGTCAAGGACAGACGATTATGAACACTGAAGCTTTCTTT
CASSQGQTIMNTEAFF
>18|TRBD1|TRBJ2-3|few|TRBV7-9
TGTGCCAGCAGCGCACCGGACAGGGGAGGTTTCGGCTCAGATACGCAGTATTTT
CASSAPDRGGFGSDTQYF
>14|-|TRBJ1-1|many|TRBV7-9
TGTGCCAGCAGCTTGACGGAAATGAACACTGAAGCTTTCTTT
CASSLTEMNTEAFF
>17|-|TRBJ1-2|-|TRBV29-1
TGCAGCGCCTTCTTCCCCGCGGATGGGGGCTACCGGCAAGGCTACACCTTC
CSAFFPADGGYRQGYTF
>16|TRBD1|TRBJ2-1|few|TRBV14
TGTGCCAGCAGCCAATACTTGGGACAGGGTTTTGATGAGCAGTTCTTC
CASSQYLGQGFDEQFF
>15|TRBD1|TRBJ2-5|few|TRBV7-2
TGTGCCAGCAGCATCTCGACAGGGTACCAGGGGACCCAGTACTTC
CASSISTGYQGTQYF
>14|-|TRBJ1-1|-|TRBV3-1
TGTGCCAGCAGCCAACCCGGGACGCCCGCTGAAGCTTTCTTT
CASSQPGTPAEAFF
>13|-|TRBJ1-5|-|TRBV6-5
TGTGCCAGCAGCGAAAGGGGAGGGCAGCCCCAGCATTTT
CASSERGGQPQHF
>16|-|TRBJ2-7|many|TRBV20-1
TGCAGTGCTAGAGCTCCGTTTACCCGTATGTCTATGGAGCAGTACTTC
CSARAPFTRMSMEQYF
>15|TRBD1|TRBJ1-2|-|TRBV7-9
TGTGCCAGCAGATGGGACAGGGTTGAGAACTATGGCTACACCTTC
CASRWDRVENYGYTF
>15|TRBD2|TRBJ2-7|-|TRBV12-3/TRBV12-4
TGTGCCAGCAGCCTCCATGGGGCGGGAGCAAACGAGCAGTACTTC
CASSLHGAGANEQYF
>11|-|TRBJ1-5|few|TRBV6-7
TGTGCCTACAGTCCGGATCAGCCCCAGCATTTT
CAYSPDQPQHF
>15|-|TRBJ1-6|few|TRBV3-1
TGTGCCAGCAGCCCTGGGACCTTCTATAATTCACCCCTCCACTTT
CASSPGTFYNSPLHF
>15|-|TRBJ2-3|many|TRBV3-1
TGTGCCAGCAGCCAGTCCCTAGGTCCCACAGATACGCAGTATTTT
CASSQSLGPTDTQYF
>17|-|TRBJ1-6|few|TRBV27
TGTGCCAGCAAGAGGGGTTCCTTCCCGGGGGTGGATTCACCCCTCCACTTT
CASKRGSFPGVDSPLHF
>15|TRBD1|TRBJ2-3|few|TRBV5-1
TGCGCCAGCAGCTGGGGACAGGGGCTTACAGATACGCAGTATTTT
CASSWGQGLTDTQYF
>15|-|TRBJ2-3|many|TRBV6-6
TGTGCCAGCAGTTACGCGGAAGCTAGCACAGATACGCAGTATTTT
CASSYAEASTDTQYF
>15|-|TRBJ2-3|-|TRBV12-3/TRBV12-4
TGTGCCAGCACCCCGGGGCGGGGCAGGAGAAATACGCAGTATTTT
CASTPGRGRRNTQYF
>15|TRBD2|TRBJ2-3|few|TRBV2
TGTGCCAGCAGCCCTAGCGGGATCGGGACAGATACGCAGTATTTT
CASSPSGIGTDTQYF
>20|TRBD1|TRBJ2-1|few|TRBV11-2
TGTGCCAGCAGCTTAGTACCCCTACAGGGGGACCCCTTGTTGGTCAATGAGCAGTTCTTC
CASSLVPLQGDPLLVNEQFF
>14|TRBD1|TRBJ1-5|-|TRBV20-1
TGCAGTGCCAAAAGGACAGGAGATTATCAGCCCCAGCATTTT
CSAKRTGDYQPQHF
>15|TRBD2|TRBJ2-5|many|TRBV11-2
TGTGCCAGCAGCAGACCGTTGACTAGCGTCGAGACCCAGTACTTC
CASSRPLTSVETQYF
>16|-|TRBJ2-3|-|TRBV28
TGTGCCAACAGCCCCAACGACGGGAGAAGCACAGATACGCAGTATTTT
CANSPNDGRSTDTQYF
>15|TRBD1|TRBJ2-1|-|TRBV5-4
TGTGCCAGCAACGGACGACAGGGCCCCTACAATGAGCAGTTCTTC
CASNGRQGPYNEQFF
>16|-|TRBJ1-5|few|TRBV28
TGTGCCAGCAGTTCCCCCAGCGGGTATAGCAATCAGCCCCAGCATTTT
CASSSPSGYSNQPQHF
>16|-|TRBJ2-1|-|TRBV3-1
TGTGCCAGCAGCCCGAGTGGAACTAGCTGGTCCAATGAGCAGTTCTTC
CASSPSGTSWSNEQFF